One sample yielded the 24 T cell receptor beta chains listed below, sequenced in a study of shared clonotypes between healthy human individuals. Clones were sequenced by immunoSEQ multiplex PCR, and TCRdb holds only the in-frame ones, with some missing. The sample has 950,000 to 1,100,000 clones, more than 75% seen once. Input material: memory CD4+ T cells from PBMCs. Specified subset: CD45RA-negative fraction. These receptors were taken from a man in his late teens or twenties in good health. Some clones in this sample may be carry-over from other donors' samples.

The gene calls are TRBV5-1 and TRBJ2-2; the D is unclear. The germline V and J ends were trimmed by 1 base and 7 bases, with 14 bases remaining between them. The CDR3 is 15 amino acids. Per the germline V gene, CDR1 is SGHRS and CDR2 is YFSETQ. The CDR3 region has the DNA TGCGCCAGCAGCTTGTTAAATAGCTGGAGCGGGGAGCTGTTTTTT. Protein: CASSLLNSWSGELFF.

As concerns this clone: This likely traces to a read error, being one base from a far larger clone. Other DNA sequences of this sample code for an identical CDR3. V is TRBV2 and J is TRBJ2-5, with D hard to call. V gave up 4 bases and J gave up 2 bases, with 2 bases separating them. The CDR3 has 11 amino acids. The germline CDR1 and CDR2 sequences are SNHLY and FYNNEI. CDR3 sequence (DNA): TGTGCCAGCAGTGTTCAAGAGACCCAGTACTTC. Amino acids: CASSVQETQYF.

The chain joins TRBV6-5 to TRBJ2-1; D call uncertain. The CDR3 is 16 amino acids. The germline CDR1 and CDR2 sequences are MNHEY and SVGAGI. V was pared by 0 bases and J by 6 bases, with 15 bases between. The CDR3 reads CASSYSIYNAVNEQFF. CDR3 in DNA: TGTGCCAGCAGTTACTCGATTTACAATGCCGTCAATGAGCAGTTCTTC.

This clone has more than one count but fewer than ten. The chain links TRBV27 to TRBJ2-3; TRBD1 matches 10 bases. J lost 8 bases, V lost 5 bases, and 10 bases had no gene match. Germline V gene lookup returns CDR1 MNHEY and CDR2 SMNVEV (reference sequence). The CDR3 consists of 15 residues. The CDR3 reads CASSRMTGGIFTQYF. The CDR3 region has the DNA TGTGCCAGCAGTAGAATGACAGGGGGCATTTTTACGCAGTATTTT.

The CDR3 nucleotides read TGTGCCAGCAGCTTAGCGTCGGGGGCGTCCTACGAGCAGTACTTC. It yields the protein CASSLASGASYEQYF. The chain uses TRBV11-1 and TRBJ2-7, with D possibly being TRBD1 or TRBD2 (6 bases each). This CDR3 has 15 residues. V lost 0 bases and J lost 1, with 10 bases in between. CDR1 and CDR2 from the germline V gene are SGHAT and FQDESV (reference sequence).

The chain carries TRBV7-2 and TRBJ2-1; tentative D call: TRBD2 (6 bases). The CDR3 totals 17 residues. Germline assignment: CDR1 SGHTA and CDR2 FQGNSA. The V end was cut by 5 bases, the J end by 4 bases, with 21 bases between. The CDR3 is CASSRFTVGGHYNEQFF. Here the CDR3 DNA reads TGTGCCAGCAGCCGTTTTACAGTGGGAGGCCATTACAATGAGCAGTTCTTC.

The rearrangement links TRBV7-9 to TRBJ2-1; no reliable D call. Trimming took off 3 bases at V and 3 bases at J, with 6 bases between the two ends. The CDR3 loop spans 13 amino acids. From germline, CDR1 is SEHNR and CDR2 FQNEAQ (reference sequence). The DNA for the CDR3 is TGTGCCAGCAGCTTGGACGACTACAATGAGCAGTTCTTC. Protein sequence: CASSLDDYNEQFF. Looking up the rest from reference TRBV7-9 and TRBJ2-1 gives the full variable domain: DTGVSQNPRHKITKRGQNVTFRCDPISEHNRLYWYRQTLGQGPEFLTYFQNEAQLEKSRLLSDRFSAERPKGSFSTLEIQRTEQGDSAMYLCASSLDDYNEQFFGPGTRLTVL.

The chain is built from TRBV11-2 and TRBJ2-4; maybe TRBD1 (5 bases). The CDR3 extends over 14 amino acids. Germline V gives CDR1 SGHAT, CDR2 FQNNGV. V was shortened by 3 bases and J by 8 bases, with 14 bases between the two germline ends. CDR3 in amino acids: CASSLGQGPYIQYF. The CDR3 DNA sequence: TGTGCCAGCAGCTTGGGGCAGGGCCCGTACATTCAGTACTTC.

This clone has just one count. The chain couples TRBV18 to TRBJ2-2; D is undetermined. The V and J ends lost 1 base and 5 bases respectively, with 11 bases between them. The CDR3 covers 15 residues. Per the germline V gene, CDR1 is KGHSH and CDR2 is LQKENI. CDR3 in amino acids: CASSPLADRTGELFF. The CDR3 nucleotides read TGTGCCAGCTCACCACTCGCGGATAGGACCGGGGAGCTGTTTTTT.

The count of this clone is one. DNA for the CDR3: TGTGCCAGCAGTTCGTCTACGAGGGGAGATCAGCCCCAGCATTTT. Encoded protein: CASSSSTRGDQPQHF. The V call is TRBV28, the J call TRBJ1-5; a weak D match, TRBD1 (5 bases). Germline CDR1 reads MDHEN; CDR2 reads SYDVKM. V was clipped by 4 bases and J by 5 bases, with 15 bases between them. The CDR3 consists of 15 residues.

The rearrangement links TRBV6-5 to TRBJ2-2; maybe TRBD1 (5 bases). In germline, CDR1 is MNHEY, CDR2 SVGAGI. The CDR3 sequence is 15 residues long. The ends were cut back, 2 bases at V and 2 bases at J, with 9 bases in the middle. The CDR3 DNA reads TGTGCCAGCAGTTACCGGACACCCAACACCGGGGAGCTGTTTTTT. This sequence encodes CASSYRTPNTGELFF.

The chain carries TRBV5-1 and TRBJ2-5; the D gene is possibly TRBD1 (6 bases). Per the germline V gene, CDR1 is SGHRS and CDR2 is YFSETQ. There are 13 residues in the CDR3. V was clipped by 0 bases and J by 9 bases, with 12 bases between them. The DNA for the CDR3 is TGCGCCAGCAGCTTGGACAGGGTGACGGCCCAGTACTTC. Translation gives CASSLDRVTAQYF.

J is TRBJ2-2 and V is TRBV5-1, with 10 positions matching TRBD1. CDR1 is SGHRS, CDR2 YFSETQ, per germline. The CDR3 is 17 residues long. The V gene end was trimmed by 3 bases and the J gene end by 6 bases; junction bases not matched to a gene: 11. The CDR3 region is CASSWDRGSTGPGELFF. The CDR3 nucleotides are TGCGCCAGCAGCTGGGACAGGGGCTCAACAGGCCCCGGGGAGCTGTTTTTT.

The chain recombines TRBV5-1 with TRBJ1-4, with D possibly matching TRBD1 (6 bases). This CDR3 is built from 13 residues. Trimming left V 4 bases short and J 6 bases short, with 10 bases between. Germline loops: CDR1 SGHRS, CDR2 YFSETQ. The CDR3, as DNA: TGCGCCAGCAGCCGGACAGAATATGAAAAACTGTTTTTT. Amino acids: CASSRTEYEKLFF.

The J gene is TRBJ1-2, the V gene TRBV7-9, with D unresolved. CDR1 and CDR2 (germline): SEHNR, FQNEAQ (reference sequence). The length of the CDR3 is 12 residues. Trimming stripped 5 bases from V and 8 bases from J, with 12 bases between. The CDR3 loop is CASSPEVGGYTF. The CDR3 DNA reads TGTGCCAGCAGCCCCGAGGTTGGGGGCTACACCTTC.

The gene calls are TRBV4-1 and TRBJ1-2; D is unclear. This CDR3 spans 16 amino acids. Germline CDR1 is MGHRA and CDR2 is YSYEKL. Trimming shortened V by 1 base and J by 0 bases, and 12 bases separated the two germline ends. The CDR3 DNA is TGCGCCAGCAGCCAAGGGCCCGGTGGGTCTAACTATGGCTACACCTTC. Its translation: CASSQGPGGSNYGYTF.

CDR3 loop: CASSQAGSPGNTIYF. DNA for the CDR3: TGTGCCAGCAGCCAAGCGGGGAGTCCTGGAAACACCATATATTTT. V gene TRBV4-2 combines with J gene TRBJ1-3, with D unresolved. Germline V lookup: CDR1 LGHNA, CDR2 YNFKEQ. The CDR3 runs to 15 residues. Trimming stripped 1 base from V and 2 bases from J, with 9 bases between.

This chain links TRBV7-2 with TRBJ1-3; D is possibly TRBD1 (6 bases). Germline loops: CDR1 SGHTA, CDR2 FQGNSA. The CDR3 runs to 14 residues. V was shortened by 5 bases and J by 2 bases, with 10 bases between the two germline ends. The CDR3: CASSIRGAGNTIYF. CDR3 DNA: TGTGCCAGCAGCATAAGGGGGGCTGGAAACACCATATATTTT.

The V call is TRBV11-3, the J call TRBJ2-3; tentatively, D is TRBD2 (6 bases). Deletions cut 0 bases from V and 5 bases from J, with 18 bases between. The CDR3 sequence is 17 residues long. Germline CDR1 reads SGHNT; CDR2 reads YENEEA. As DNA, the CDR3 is TGTGCCAGCAGCTTAGATCGGAATAGGGCCGGGGGAGATACGCAGTATTTT. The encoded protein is CASSLDRNRAGGDTQYF.

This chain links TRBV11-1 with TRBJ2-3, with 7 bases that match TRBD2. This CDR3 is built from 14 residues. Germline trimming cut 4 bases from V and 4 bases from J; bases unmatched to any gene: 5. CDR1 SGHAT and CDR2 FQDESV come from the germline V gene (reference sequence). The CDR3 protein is CASSSRESPDTQYF. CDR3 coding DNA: TGTGCCAGCAGCTCGCGGGAGTCCCCAGATACGCAGTATTTT.

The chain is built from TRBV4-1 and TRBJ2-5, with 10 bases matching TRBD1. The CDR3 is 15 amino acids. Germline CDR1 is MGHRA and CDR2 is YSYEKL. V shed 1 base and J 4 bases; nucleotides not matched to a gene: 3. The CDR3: CASSQGTGGAETQYF. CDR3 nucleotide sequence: TGCGCCAGCAGCCAAGGGACAGGGGGAGCAGAGACCCAGTACTTC.

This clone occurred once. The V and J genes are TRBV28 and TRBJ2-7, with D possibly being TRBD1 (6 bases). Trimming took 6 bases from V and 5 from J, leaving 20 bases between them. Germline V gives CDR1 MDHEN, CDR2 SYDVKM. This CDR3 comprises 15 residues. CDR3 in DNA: TGTGCCAGCAGAAGACCTTCGACAGGTTCCCACGAGCAGTACTTC. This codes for CASRRPSTGSHEQYF.

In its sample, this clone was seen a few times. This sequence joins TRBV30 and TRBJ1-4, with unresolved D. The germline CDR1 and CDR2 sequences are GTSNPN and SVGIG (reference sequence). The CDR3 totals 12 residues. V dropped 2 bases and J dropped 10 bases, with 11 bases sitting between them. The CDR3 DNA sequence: TGTGCCTGGAGTCCAGGTGTAGTAAAACTGTTTTTT. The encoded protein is CAWSPGVVKLFF.

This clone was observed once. The CDR3 DNA follows: TGTGCCAGCAGCTTAGCGCTGGGGCGGGCTGACTACGAGCAGTACTTC. It encodes CASSLALGRADYEQYF. This chain connects TRBV7-9 to TRBJ2-7; D tentatively fits TRBD1 or TRBD2 (5 bases each). The V end lost 0 bases, the J end lost 3 bases, and 15 bases lay between the germline ends. This CDR3 has 16 residues. From germline, CDR1 is SEHNR and CDR2 FQNEAQ (reference sequence).